Shown below are 4 T cell receptor beta chains from a single sample sequenced in a study of regulatory T cells in long-lasting Graves disease. Time point indicated: persistent/refractory GD, antithyroid drugs over 5 years with positive TRAb. The TCR library used RNA extracted from PBMCs. Construction of TCR beta libraries relied on iRepertoire HTBI primers and on Arm-PCR targeting CDR3 regions. A single record per CDR3 protein comes from TCRdb applying MiXCR to the multiplex PCR reads. The sample consists of 300,000 to 500,000 distinct CDR3 sequences, under 25% of them appearing once. The sequences come from peripheral blood mononuclear cells (PBMCs), collected when the disease was refractory, from a patient treated with antithyroid drugs. These receptors all stem from a female donor with Graves disease.

There are a few counts of this clonotype. CDR3 region: CASSEDRGWGEQYF. In nucleotides, the CDR3 is TGTGCCAGCAGTGAAGACAGGGGGTGGGGCGAGCAGTACTTC. V gene TRBV6-1 combines with J gene TRBJ2-7; TRBD1 matches at 8 bases. The CDR3 extends over 14 amino acids. The V gene end was trimmed by 1 base and the J gene end by 6 bases; junction bases not matched to a gene: 5. Germline lookup yields CDR1 MNHNS and CDR2 SASEGT.

This clonotype was detected many times. The chain couples TRBV12-3 or TRBV12-4 to TRBJ1-1; no clear D gene. The V and J ends lost 7 bases and 9 bases respectively, with 15 bases between them. The CDR3 length is 12 residues. CDR3 in amino acids: CASTMKGTKAFF. CDR3 nucleotides: TGTGCCAGCACTATGAAGGGAACGAAAGCTTTCTTT.

The sample holds many counts of this clonotype. This sequence joins TRBV2 and TRBJ2-7, with 8 bases fitting TRBD2. The CDR3 is made up of 14 amino acids. The germline V gene has CDR1 SNHLY and CDR2 FYNNEI. J was trimmed by 4 bases and V by 11 bases; bases with no gene match: 13. CDR3 residues: CACQTSVTSYEQYF. The CDR3 DNA is TGTGCCTGCCAGACTAGCGTGACATCGTACGAGCAGTACTTC.

This clonotype was found many times. J is TRBJ2-5 and V is TRBV2, with TRBD2 matching 13 bases. Looked up from germline, CDR1 is SNHLY and CDR2 is FYNNEI. The V gene end was trimmed by 3 bases and the J gene end by 3 bases; junction bases not matched to a gene: 4. The CDR3 has 16 amino acids. The CDR3 loop reads CASSDSTSGRKETQYF. CDR3 coding DNA: TGTGCCAGCAGTGACTCGACTAGCGGGAGGAAAGAGACCCAGTACTTC. Full variable domain (outside the CDR3, taken from reference TRBV2 and TRBJ2-5): EPEVTQTPSHQVTQMGQEVILRCVPISNHLYFYWYRQILGQKVEFLVSFYNNEISEKSEIFDDQFSVERPDGSNFTLKIRSTKLEDSAMYFCASSDSTSGRKETQYFGPGTRLLVL.